One T cell receptor (beta chain) is described in this entry. This sample was taken from a study of CD8 T cells in Susac syndrome. FACS enriched CD8+ TEMRA cells, while bulk CD8+ and CD4+ were negatively isolated. After extraction with the RNeasy kit, about 0.5 to 1 ug of the RNA was reverse transcribed using random hexamers. By means of immunoSEQ multiplex PCR, TCR beta CDR3 spanning 54 Vbeta and 13 Jbeta underwent amplification. MiXCR, applied by TCRdb to the immunoSEQ multiplex PCR reads, yields one record per CDR3 protein. The table includes around 81,000 distinct CDR3 sequences, 85% to 95% detected once. Trimming pared 0 bases from V and 4 bases from J, leaving 10 bases between. Germline assignment: CDR1 LGHDT and CDR2 YNNKEL (reference sequence). CDR3 size: 15 residues.

The rearrangement links TRBV3-1 to TRBJ2-1; D perhaps matches TRBD1 (6 bases). The sample consisted of CD8+ T cells from PBMCs. This TCR was recovered from a human donor with Susac syndrome. The CDR3: CASSQDGTRYNEQFF. DNA of the CDR3: TGTGCCAGCAGCCAAGATGGGACAAGGTACAATGAGCAGTTCTTC.